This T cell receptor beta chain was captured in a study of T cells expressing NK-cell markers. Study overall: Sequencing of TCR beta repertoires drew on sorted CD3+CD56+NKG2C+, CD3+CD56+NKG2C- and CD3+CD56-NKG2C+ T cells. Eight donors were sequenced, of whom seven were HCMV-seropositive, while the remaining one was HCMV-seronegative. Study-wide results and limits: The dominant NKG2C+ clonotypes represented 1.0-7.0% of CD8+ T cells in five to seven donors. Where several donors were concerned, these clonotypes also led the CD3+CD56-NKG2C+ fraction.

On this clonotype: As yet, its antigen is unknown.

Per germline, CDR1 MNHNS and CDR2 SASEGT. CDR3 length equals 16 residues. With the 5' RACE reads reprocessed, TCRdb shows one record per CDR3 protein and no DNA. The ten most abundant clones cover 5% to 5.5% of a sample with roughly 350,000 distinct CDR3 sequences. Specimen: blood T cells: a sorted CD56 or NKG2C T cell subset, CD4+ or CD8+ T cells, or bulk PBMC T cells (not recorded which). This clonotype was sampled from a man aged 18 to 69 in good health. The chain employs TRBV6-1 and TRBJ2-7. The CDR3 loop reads CASSPRSTRSSYEQYF.